This entry is about one T cell receptor beta chain. Antigen: not known. The CDR3 spans 19 residues. Germline V gene data show CDR1 as MNHEY and CDR2 as SMNVEV (reference sequence). Trimming shortened V by 3 bases and J by 1 base, and 24 bases separated the two germline ends. The data were obtained in a study of CD4 T cells in relation to SARS-CoV-2 and coronaviruses. The unexposed donors gave CD4+ T cells in about 2010-2019, prior to COVID-19. Cryopreserved PBMCs were CD4-enriched, then split into naive and memory cells. Clones were sequenced by immunoSEQ multiplex PCR, and TCRdb holds only the in-frame ones, with some missing. Among around 70,000 clones listed, over 80% were seen once. Whole-study findings and limits: No crossreactivity against non-spike viral proteins was tested here.

The sequencing input was memory CD4+ T cells from PBMCs. The chain is built from TRBV27 and TRBJ1-2; D is perhaps TRBD1 (5 bases). The sequence was collected from a human donor in good health. DNA for the CDR3: TGTGCCAGCAGTTTCTCCGGGGCGGCTGGGTCCCTCCTTAACTATGGCTACACCTTC. Its translation: CASSFSGAAGSLLNYGYTF.